One and the same sample provided the 12 T cell receptor beta chains below, sequenced in a study of technical replicates of blood from a handful of donors (dated by TCRdb to 2017 to 2019). Receptor amplification or capture employed the immunoSEQ multiplex PCR assay. Here the immuneACCESS table is served through TCRdb, limited to in-frame sequences with V and J called. Missing clones are a known gap in these copies; in checked studies unresolved V genes cover under half, and the rest lacks a known reason. The sample has 95,000 to 100,000 clones on record, nearly 96% of them singletons. Of the sample, 0.2% to 0.25% is held by the ten largest clones. Sequenced input: T cells isolated from PBMCs. These receptors originate from a human donor in good health.

The chain employs TRBV6-5 and TRBJ1-5; D remains unclear. Germline V gives CDR1 MNHEY, CDR2 SVGAGI. The CDR3 runs 13 residues. V was pared by 4 bases and J by 6 bases, with 10 bases between. The CDR3 DNA follows: TGTGCCAGCAGTTCGACCGAGGCTCAGCCCCAGCATTTT. This translates into CASSSTEAQPQHF.

To note about this clone: The same CDR3 also results from other DNA sequences found in this sample. This chain joins TRBV4-1 and TRBJ2-5; 10 positions match TRBD2. V lost 3 bases and J lost 2; bases outside the gene matches: 9. CDR3 length equals 17 residues. CDR1 MGHRA and CDR2 YSYEKL come from the germline V gene. This CDR3 reads CASSHPSGLAEQETQYF. In nucleotides, the CDR3 is TGCGCCAGCAGCCACCCGAGTGGACTAGCGGAACAAGAGACCCAGTACTTC.

This sequence joins TRBV28 and TRBJ2-1; 7 bases map to TRBD1. The CDR3 is 14 residues long. Germline CDR1 is MDHEN and CDR2 is SYDVKM. Losses at the gene ends were 6 bases for V and 6 bases for J; bases not matched to a gene: 8. CDR3: CASREQTGFNEQFF. For the CDR3, the DNA is TGTGCCAGCAGAGAACAGACAGGGTTCAATGAGCAGTTCTTC.

The CDR3 bases are TGTGCCAGCAGTCAGACAACGCGCGGGTACACTGAAGCTTTCTTT. As protein: CASSQTTRGYTEAFF. This chain links TRBV6-4 with TRBJ1-1; no firm D call. Germline V gene data show CDR1 as MRHNA and CDR2 as SNTAGT. Trimming left V 5 bases short and J 3 bases short, with 16 bases between. The CDR3 spans 15 residues.

The genes are TRBV4-2 and TRBJ2-6; TRBD1 aligns across 8 bases. This CDR3 region has 19 residues. The germline V gene encodes CDR1 LGHNA and CDR2 YNFKEQ. Germline trimming cut 4 bases from V and 0 bases from J; bases unmatched to any gene: 11. The CDR3: CASSLKSGGIGSGANVLTF. Here the CDR3 DNA reads TGTGCCAGCAGCCTAAAATCAGGGGGCATAGGCTCTGGGGCCAACGTCCTGACTTTC.

The V call is TRBV6-5, the J call TRBJ2-7; tentatively, D is TRBD2 (5 bases). The CDR3 has 14 residues. The germline CDR1 and CDR2 sequences are MNHEY and SVGAGI. V dropped 4 bases and J dropped 6 bases, with 16 bases sitting between them. CDR3 bases: TGTGCCAGCAGTTCCGTCGGGGTCGAGGGCGAGCAGTACTTC. This sequence encodes CASSSVGVEGEQYF.

The chain employs TRBV10-3 and TRBJ1-2; D might be TRBD1 (6 bases). The CDR3 runs 15 residues. Trimming pared 0 bases from V and 2 bases from J, leaving 10 bases between. In germline, CDR1 is ENHRY, CDR2 SYGVKD. The DNA of the CDR3 is TGTGCCATCAGTGAGTCGGCAGGGGAGAACTATGGCTACACCTTC. It specifies CAISESAGENYGYTF.

This chain links TRBV2 with TRBJ1-1; D ambiguous. The CDR3 runs 12 residues. Per the germline V gene, CDR1 is SNHLY and CDR2 is FYNNEI. The ends were cut back, 3 bases at V and 3 bases at J, with 5 bases in the middle. The CDR3 coding sequence is TGTGCCAGCAGTGAGGGCGACACTGAAGCTTTCTTT. As protein: CASSEGDTEAFF. The variable domain in full, completed from reference TRBV2 and TRBJ1-1, reads EPEVTQTPSHQVTQMGQEVILRCVPISNHLYFYWYRQILGQKVEFLVSFYNNEISEKSEIFDDQFSVERPDGSNFTLKIRSTKLEDSAMYFCASSEGDTEAFFGQGTRLTVV.

The chain employs TRBV5-6 and TRBJ2-4, with 7 positions matching TRBD2. The V and J ends lost 2 bases and 8 bases, in that order; junction bases with no gene match: 10. Germline values: CDR1 SGHDT, CDR2 YYEEEE. This CDR3 has 15 amino acids. The CDR3 sequence is CASSFWGGNVDIQYF. As DNA, the CDR3 is TGTGCCAGCAGCTTTTGGGGGGGAAATGTGGACATTCAGTACTTC. The full variable domain, with the rest looked up from reference TRBV5-6 and TRBJ2-4, is DAGVTQSPTHLIKTRGQQVTLRCSPKSGHDTVSWYQQALGQGPQFIFQYYEEEERQRGNFPDRFSGHQFPNYSSELNVNALLLGDSALYLCASSFWGGNVDIQYFGAGTRLSVL.

V is TRBV7-6 and J is TRBJ2-7, with D perhaps TRBD2 (5 bases). This CDR3 is 13 amino acids long. CDR1 and CDR2 (germline): SGHVS, FNYEAQ. V was trimmed by 5 bases and J by 2 bases, leaving 10 bases between them. This chain's CDR3 is CASSPGGPYEQYF. The CDR3 DNA sequence: TGTGCCAGCAGCCCCGGAGGTCCCTACGAGCAGTACTTC.

This rearrangement joins TRBV6-1 to TRBJ1-3; tentative D call: TRBD1 (5 bases). This CDR3 region has 14 residues. Germline V gene data show CDR1 as MNHNS and CDR2 as SASEGT. Trimming stripped 9 bases from V and 0 bases from J, with 12 bases between. This CDR3 is CASSGSNSGNTIYF. The CDR3 DNA follows: TGTGCCAGTTCAGGGTCCAACTCTGGAAACACCATATATTTT.

This clone was observed a single time. The chain recombines TRBV7-2 with TRBJ1-2; 8 positions agree with TRBD1. The V gene's germline CDR1 is SGHTA and CDR2 FQGNSA. V shed 2 bases, J shed 3 bases, and the junction held 5 bases outside the gene matches. The CDR3 length is 15 residues. CDR3 coding DNA: TGTGCCAGCAGCTTACGGCAGGGGGCCGACTATGGCTACACCTTC. Its protein product is CASSLRQGADYGYTF.